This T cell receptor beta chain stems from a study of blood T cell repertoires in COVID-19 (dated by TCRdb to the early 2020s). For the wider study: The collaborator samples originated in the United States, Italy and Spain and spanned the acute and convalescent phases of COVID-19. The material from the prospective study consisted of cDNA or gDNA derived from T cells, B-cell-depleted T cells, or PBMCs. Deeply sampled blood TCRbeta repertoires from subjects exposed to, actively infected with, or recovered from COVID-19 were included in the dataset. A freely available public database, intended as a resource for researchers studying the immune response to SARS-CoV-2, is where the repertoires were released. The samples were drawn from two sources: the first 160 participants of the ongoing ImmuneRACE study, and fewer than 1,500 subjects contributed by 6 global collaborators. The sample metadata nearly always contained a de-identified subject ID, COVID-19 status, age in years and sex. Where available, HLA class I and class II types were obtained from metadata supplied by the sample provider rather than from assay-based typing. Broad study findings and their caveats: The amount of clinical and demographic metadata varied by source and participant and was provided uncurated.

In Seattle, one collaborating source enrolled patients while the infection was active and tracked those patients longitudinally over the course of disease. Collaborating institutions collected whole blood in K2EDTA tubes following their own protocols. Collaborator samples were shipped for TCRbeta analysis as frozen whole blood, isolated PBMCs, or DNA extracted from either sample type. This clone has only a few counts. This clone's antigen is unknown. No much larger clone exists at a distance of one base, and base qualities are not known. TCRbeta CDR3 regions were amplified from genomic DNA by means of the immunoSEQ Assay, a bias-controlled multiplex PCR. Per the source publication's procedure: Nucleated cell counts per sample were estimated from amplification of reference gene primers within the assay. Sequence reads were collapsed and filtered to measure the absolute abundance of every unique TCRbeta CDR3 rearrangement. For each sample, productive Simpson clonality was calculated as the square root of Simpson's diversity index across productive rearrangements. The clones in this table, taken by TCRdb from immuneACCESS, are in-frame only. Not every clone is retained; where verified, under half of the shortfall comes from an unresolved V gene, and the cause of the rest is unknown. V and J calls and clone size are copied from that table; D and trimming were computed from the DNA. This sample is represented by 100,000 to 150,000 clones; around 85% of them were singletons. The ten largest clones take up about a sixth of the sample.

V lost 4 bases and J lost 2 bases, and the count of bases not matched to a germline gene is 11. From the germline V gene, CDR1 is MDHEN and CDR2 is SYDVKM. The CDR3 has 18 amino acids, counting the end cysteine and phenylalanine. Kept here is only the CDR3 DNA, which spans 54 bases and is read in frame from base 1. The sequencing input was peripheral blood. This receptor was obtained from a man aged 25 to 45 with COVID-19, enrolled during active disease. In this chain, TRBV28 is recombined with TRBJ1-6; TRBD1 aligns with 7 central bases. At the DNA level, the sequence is TGTGCCAGCAGTTCCCTCGAATCCGGGACAGCCTATAATTCACCCCTCCACTTT. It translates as CASSSLESGTAYNSPLHF.